The 23 T cell receptor beta chains given below trace back to one sample, sequenced in a study of blood T cell repertoires in COVID-19. Libraries were prepared by immunoSEQ multiplex PCR; TCRdb keeps only in-frame clonotypes and omits some of them. The sample includes 190,000 or so clones, 80% to 90% of them seen just once. Sequenced: peripheral blood. The receptors were gathered from a man aged 45 to 65 with active or convalescent COVID-19.

This chain links TRBV5-1 with TRBJ1-1, with 7 positions matching TRBD1. CDR1 SGHRS and CDR2 YFSETQ come from the germline V gene. The CDR3 runs to 14 residues. The trim removed 5 bases at V and 2 bases at J, leaving 6 bases unmatched. CDR3 nucleotides: TGCGCCAGCAGTAATCGACAGGGAAACACTGAAGCTTTCTTT. Amino acids: CASSNRQGNTEAFF.

The rearrangement links TRBV19 to TRBJ1-4; the D is unclear. The CDR3 consists of 14 residues. Germline CDR1 LNHDA, CDR2 SQIVND (reference sequence). V was clipped by 0 bases and J by 11 bases, with 13 bases between them. The CDR3, as DNA: TGTGCCAGTAGTATAGATCGGCGAGACGGGAAACTGTTTTTT. Its protein product is CASSIDRRDGKLFF.

V is TRBV6-5 and J is TRBJ2-3; 7 nucleotides match TRBD1. Looked up from germline, CDR1 is MNHEY and CDR2 is SVGAGI. The CDR3 is 16 amino acids. Trimming cost V 0 bases and J 5 bases; bases outside gene matches: 8. CDR3 in amino acids: CASSYSTGSYGDTQYF. In nucleotides, the CDR3 is TGTGCCAGCAGTTACTCGACAGGGTCCTATGGAGATACGCAGTATTTT.

This clone was seen a few times. CDR3 loop: CASSYLSDLYGYTF. DNA of the CDR3: TGTGCCAGCAGTTACCTCAGTGATCTCTATGGCTACACCTTC. This chain connects TRBV6-5 to TRBJ1-2; no firm D call. CDR3 size: 14 residues. Trimming pared 2 bases from V and 4 bases from J, leaving 11 bases between. Germline CDR1 MNHEY, CDR2 SVGAGI.

The rearrangement links TRBV4-2 to TRBJ1-2; D unclear. The V end was cut by 4 bases, the J end by 1 base, with 19 bases between. The CDR3 totals 17 residues. The germline gives CDR1 LGHNA, CDR2 YNFKEQ. The CDR3 DNA sequence: TGTGCCAGCAGCCGTCAAAAAGGGAGAGTGGATAACTATGGCTACACCTTC. This translates into CASSRQKGRVDNYGYTF.

The chain uses TRBV7-8 and TRBJ2-7; 7 positions match TRBD2. The CDR3 is 16 residues long. V dropped 1 base and J dropped 0; count of bases not matched to a gene: 6. The germline CDR1 and CDR2 sequences are SGHVS and FQNEAQ. In DNA, the CDR3 is TGTGCCAGCAGCTTAGATACCCTAGCGGCCTCCTACGAGCAGTACTTC. It specifies CASSLDTLAASYEQYF.

The CDR3 DNA reads TGTGCCAGCAGCTTGGGATGGACAGGGGGAGCCGAGCAGTACTTC. This translates into CASSLGWTGGAEQYF. This chain uses TRBV5-4 with TRBJ2-7, with TRBD1 matching 10 bases. With 0 bases clipped from V and 6 bases from J, the junction kept 6 bases outside the gene matches. The germline V gene has CDR1 SGHNT and CDR2 YYREEE (reference sequence). CDR3 size: 15 residues. The entire variable domain, with the rest obtained from reference TRBV5-4 and TRBJ2-7, is as follows: ETGVTQSPTHLIKTRGQQVTLRCSSQSGHNTVSWYQQALGQGPQFIFQYYREEENGRGNFPPRFSGLQFPNYSSELNVNALELDDSALYLCASSLGWTGGAEQYFGPGTRLTVT.

V gene TRBV6-5 combines with J gene TRBJ2-2; D is unclear. This CDR3 comprises 15 residues. The germline V gene encodes CDR1 MNHEY and CDR2 SVGAGI. Trimming pared 6 bases from V and 2 bases from J, leaving 13 bases between. Here the CDR3 DNA reads TGTGCCAGCAGCTTCGAGATGAGCAACACCGGGGAGCTGTTTTTT. Protein: CASSFEMSNTGELFF.

This sequence joins TRBV27 and TRBJ2-3; TRBD1 might be the D (6 bases). The CDR3 length is 15 residues. The V gene's germline CDR1 is MNHEY and CDR2 SMNVEV (reference sequence). The V end lost 8 bases, the J end lost 0 bases, and 15 bases lay between the germline ends. CDR3 nucleotide sequence: TGTGCCAGCCGCTCCTTGGGGGCTAGCACAGATACGCAGTATTTT. Its protein is CASRSLGASTDTQYF.

The rearrangement joins TRBV11-2 to TRBJ2-1; D is undetermined. Trimming took off 1 base at V and 8 bases at J, with 12 bases between the two ends. Germline lookup yields CDR1 SGHAT and CDR2 FQNNGV. The CDR3 sequence is 14 residues long. This chain's CDR3 is CASSLARSFDEQFF. CDR3 in DNA: TGTGCCAGCAGCTTAGCGCGTAGTTTCGATGAGCAGTTCTTC.

CDR3 residues: CASSAGGVSNQPQHF. CDR3 in DNA: TGTGCCAGCTCCGCGGGGGGGGTAAGCAATCAGCCCCAGCATTTT. The rearrangement joins TRBV18 to TRBJ1-5; D might be TRBD1 (5 bases). V dropped 6 bases and J dropped 1 base, with 13 bases sitting between them. The length of the CDR3 is 15 residues. From germline, CDR1 is KGHSH and CDR2 LQKENI.

The chain recombines TRBV29-1 with TRBJ2-1; 7 bases fit TRBD2. The CDR3 contains 12 residues. In germline, CDR1 is SQVTM, CDR2 ANQGSEA. CDR3 loop: CSSSGANNEQFF. In DNA form, the CDR3 reads TGCAGTTCAAGCGGGGCCAACAATGAGCAGTTCTTC.

The V and J genes are TRBV10-3 and TRBJ1-2; D ambiguous. From germline, CDR1 is ENHRY and CDR2 SYGVKD. The CDR3 loop spans 16 amino acids. V lost 1 base to trimming and J lost 4 bases, with 16 bases between them. The CDR3 loop reads CAISEWEGRLPYGYTF. CDR3 sequence (DNA): TGTGCCATCAGTGAGTGGGAAGGGAGACTTCCCTATGGCTACACCTTC.

The rearrangement uses TRBV6-4 and TRBJ2-1; 12 bases fit TRBD2. This CDR3 has 16 residues. Germline loops: CDR1 MRHNA, CDR2 SNTAGT. J gave up 7 bases and V 3 bases, and 7 bases lay outside the gene matches. The CDR3 loop is CASSDPTSGRRNEQFF. For the CDR3, the DNA is TGTGCCAGCAGTGATCCGACTAGCGGGAGACGGAATGAGCAGTTCTTC.

In DNA form, the CDR3 reads TGTGCCAGCAGTTACACAGGGTATAATGGAAACACCATATATTTT. Translation: CASSYTGYNGNTIYF. This rearrangement joins TRBV6-5 to TRBJ1-3, with D possibly matching TRBD1 (6 bases). CDR1 and CDR2 (germline): MNHEY, SVGAGI. There are 15 residues in the CDR3. Trimming left V 2 bases short and J 3 bases short, with 11 bases between.

The gene calls are TRBV19 and TRBJ1-1; D might be TRBD1 (5 bases). The CDR3 is made up of 14 amino acids. Germline V CDR1 and CDR2: LNHDA, SQIVND (reference sequence). V was pared by 1 base and J by 4 bases, with 10 bases between. CDR3 coding DNA: TGTGCCAGTAGTATAGGACCGGGGGGCACTGAAGCTTTCTTT. Its protein is CASSIGPGGTEAFF.

This clone has only a few counts. The J gene is TRBJ2-5, the V gene TRBV2, with 12 bases lining up with TRBD2. The CDR3 sequence is 15 residues long. Germline CDR1 SNHLY, CDR2 FYNNEI. The J segment lost 1 base and the V segment lost 4 bases, leaving 1 base of the junction unmatched. This CDR3 reads CASSGLAGAQETQYF. The CDR3 DNA sequence: TGTGCCAGCAGTGGACTAGCGGGGGCCCAAGAGACCCAGTACTTC.

CDR3 residues: CASSPLGTGSKTQYF. DNA for the CDR3: TGTGCCAGCAGTCCACTAGGGACAGGTTCGAAGACCCAGTACTTC. V and J are TRBV27 and TRBJ2-5, with 8 nucleotides matching TRBD1. The V gene's germline CDR1 is MNHEY and CDR2 SMNVEV (reference sequence). Unmatched junction bases numbered 11, after V lost 5 bases and J lost 6 bases. The length of the CDR3 is 15 residues.

The table lists this clone with a few counts. The sample contains more than one DNA sequence encoding this CDR3. This chain joins TRBV3-1 (or the pseudogene TRBV3-2) and TRBJ1-6; 9 bases align to TRBD1. The CDR3 sequence is 14 residues long. In germline, CDR1 is LGHDT, CDR2 YNNKEL (reference sequence). J lost 6 bases, V lost 5 bases, and 2 bases had no gene match. This chain's CDR3 is CASSVGQGNSPLHF. CDR3 nucleotide sequence: TGTGCCAGCAGCGTGGGACAGGGTAATTCACCCCTCCACTTT.

This clone was seen once. This chain connects TRBV25-1 to TRBJ1-2; tentatively, D is TRBD1 (5 bases). CDR3 size: 13 residues. Trimming shortened V by 5 bases and J by 4 bases, and 11 bases separated the two germline ends. CDR1 and CDR2 (germline): MGHDK, SYGVNS. In nucleotides, the CDR3 is TGTGCCAGCAGTTTCTCAGGGATCTATGGCTACACCTTC. This gives the protein CASSFSGIYGYTF.

The chain is built from TRBV5-1 and TRBJ2-7; weak D call: TRBD2 (6 bases). V lost 2 bases and J lost 7, with 19 bases in between. CDR1 is SGHRS and CDR2 is YFSETQ in the germline V gene. This CDR3 contains 15 residues. CDR3 sequence: CASSFSSSGEYEQYF. The CDR3 nucleotides are TGCGCCAGCAGCTTCTCTAGCTCGGGGGAATATGAGCAGTACTTC.

This clone was found once. The chain recombines TRBV3-1 (or the pseudogene TRBV3-2) with TRBJ1-1; D gene uncertain. The ends were cut back, 2 bases at V and 3 bases at J, with 16 bases in the middle. Per the germline V gene, CDR1 is LGHDT and CDR2 is YNNKEL (reference sequence). The CDR3 length is 16 residues. CDR3 coding DNA: TGTGCCAGCAGCCAATCGGGGTTAGGGTCATACACTGAAGCTTTCTTT. Amino acid sequence: CASSQSGLGSYTEAFF.

The V and J genes are TRBV29-1 and TRBJ1-5; perhaps TRBD1 as D (5 bases). Germline values: CDR1 SQVTM, CDR2 ANQGSEA. Deletions cut 7 bases from V and 0 bases from J, with 16 bases between. The CDR3 extends over 15 amino acids. DNA for the CDR3: TGCAGCGGGGGAGGGGCTTTCCATAGCAATCAGCCCCAGCATTTT. It is translated as CSGGGAFHSNQPQHF. Supplemented by reference TRBV29-1 and TRBJ1-5, the full variable domain reads SAVISQKPSRDICQRGTSLTIQCQVDSQVTMMFWYRQQPGQSLTLIATANQGSEATYESGFVIDKFPISRPNLTFSTLTVSNMSPEDSSIYLCSGGGAFHSNQPQHFGDGTRLSIL.